This TCR beta chain was recorded in a study of CD8+CD57+ T cells in acquired aplastic anemia. Study details: CD4+ and CD8+ cells, once sorted, gave DNA averaging roughly 3 ug. Mean read depth for CD4+ cells from healthy donors was roughly 10 million. Overall study results and limits: Patient and control CD8+ Simpson's diversity was not significantly different.

This clonotype came up many times. What it binds is not known. Researchers used genomic DNA as the template to profile TCR beta VDJ and CDR3. TCRdb re-called the reads with MiXCR, one entry per CDR3 protein. The sample carries about 190,000 distinct CDR3 sequences, around 59% recorded once. The CDR3 is 15 amino acids. Trimming stripped 7 bases from V and 5 bases from J, with 17 bases between. Germline V gene sequence: CDR1 LNHDA, CDR2 SQIVND (reference sequence). The clonotype was recovered from a human donor in good health, serving as a control. The specimen was sorted CD4+, CD8+, or CD8+CD57+ T cells (not recorded which) from PBMCs. The rearrangement uses TRBV19 and TRBJ1-4; possibly TRBD1 for D (6 bases). In DNA, the CDR3 is TGTGCCAGTACCAAAGGGGGGAGGTTAAATGAAAAACTGTTTTTT. It is translated as CASTKGGRLNEKLFF.